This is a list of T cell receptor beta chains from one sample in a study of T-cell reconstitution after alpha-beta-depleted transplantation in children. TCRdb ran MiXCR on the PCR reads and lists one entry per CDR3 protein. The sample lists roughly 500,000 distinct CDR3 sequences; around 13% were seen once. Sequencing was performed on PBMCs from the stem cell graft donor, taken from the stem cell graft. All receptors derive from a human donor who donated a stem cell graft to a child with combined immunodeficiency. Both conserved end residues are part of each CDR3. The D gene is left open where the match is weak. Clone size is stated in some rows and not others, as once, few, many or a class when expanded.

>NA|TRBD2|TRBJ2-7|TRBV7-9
CASSPLAGGILEQYF
TGTGCCAGCAGCCCCCTAGCGGGAGGTATCCTCGAGCAGTACTTC
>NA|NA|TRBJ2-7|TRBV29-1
CSVEDGARGPSYEQYF
TGCAGCGTTGAAGATGGGGCGCGGGGGCCATCCTACGAGCAGTACTTC
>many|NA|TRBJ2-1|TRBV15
CATSRGWDEQFF
TGTGCCACCAGCAGAGGGTGGGATGAGCAGTTCTTC
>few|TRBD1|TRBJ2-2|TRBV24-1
CATSREGAWTGELFF
TGTGCCACCAGTAGAGAGGGGGCTTGGACCGGGGAGCTGTTTTTT
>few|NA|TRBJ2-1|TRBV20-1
CSARDLLYNEQFF
TGCAGTGCTAGAGATTTACTCTACAATGAGCAGTTCTTC
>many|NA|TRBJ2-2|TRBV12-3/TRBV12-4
CASKFRLAGELFF
TGTGCCAGCAAATTCCGCCTGGCCGGGGAGCTGTTTTTT
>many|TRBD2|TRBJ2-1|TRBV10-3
CATREAGGNEQFF
TGTGCCACCCGGGAGGCCGGAGGAAATGAGCAGTTCTTC
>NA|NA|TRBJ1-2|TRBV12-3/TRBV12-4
CASSPAAVSYGYTF
TGTGCCAGCAGTCCCGCGGCAGTTTCCTATGGCTACACCTTC
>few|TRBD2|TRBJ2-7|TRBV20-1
CSAMGRGQTTYEQYF
TGCAGTGCTATGGGGAGGGGCCAGACCACCTACGAGCAGTACTTC
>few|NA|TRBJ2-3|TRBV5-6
CASSLLRFADTQYF
TGTGCCAGCAGCTTGTTAAGGTTCGCAGATACGCAGTATTTT
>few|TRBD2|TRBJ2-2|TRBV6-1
CASSEPGLAANTGELFF
TGTGCCAGCAGTGAACCCGGACTAGCGGCGAACACCGGGGAGCTGTTTTTT
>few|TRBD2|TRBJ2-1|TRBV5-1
CASEPSGTPGNEQFF
TGCGCCAGCGAGCCTAGCGGGACGCCGGGCAATGAGCAGTTCTTC
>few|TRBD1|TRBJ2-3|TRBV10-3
CAISESQGADTQYF
TGTGCCATCAGTGAATCACAGGGGGCAGATACGCAGTATTTT
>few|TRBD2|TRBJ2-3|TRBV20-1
CSASAPLAGGLSTDTQYF
TGCAGTGCTTCCGCACCACTAGCGGGGGGCCTTAGCACAGATACGCAGTATTTT
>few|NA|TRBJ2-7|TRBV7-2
CASSLAQSSSYEQYF
TGTGCCAGCAGCTTAGCGCAGTCGAGCTCCTACGAGCAGTACTTC
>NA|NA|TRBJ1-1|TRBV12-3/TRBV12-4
CASSLWSGGTEAFF
TGTGCCAGCAGTTTGTGGTCCGGTGGGACTGAAGCTTTCTTT
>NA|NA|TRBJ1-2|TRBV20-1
CSASPPRGQSYGYTF
TGCAGTGCTTCCCCCCCGAGAGGACAGAGCTATGGCTACACCTTC
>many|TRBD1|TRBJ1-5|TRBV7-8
CASSLSGQGAQPQHF
TGTGCCAGCAGCCTATCGGGACAGGGGGCCCAGCCCCAGCATTTT
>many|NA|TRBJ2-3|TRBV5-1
CASSPTQTDTQYF
TGCGCCAGCAGCCCGACACAAACAGATACGCAGTATTTT
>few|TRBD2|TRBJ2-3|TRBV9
CASSVEGGRAGSDTQYF
TGTGCCAGCAGCGTAGAAGGCGGGAGGGCCGGGTCAGATACGCAGTATTTT